This entry lists 20 T cell receptor beta chains sequenced from one sample in a study of T cell responses to AZD1222 COVID-19 vaccine. Clones were read by immunoSEQ multiplex PCR, and TCRdb kept only the in-frame ones, dropping some. This sample has approximately 160,000 clones, with around nine tenths found just once. The starting material was peripheral blood, obtained on day 0 of AZD1222 vaccination. Receptor source: an adult in good health.

The V call is TRBV3-1 (or the pseudogene TRBV3-2), the J call TRBJ1-4; D unclear. V was clipped by 1 base and J by 14 bases, with 11 bases between them. The germline V gene has CDR1 LGHDT and CDR2 YNNKEL (reference sequence). This CDR3 spans 12 amino acids. CDR3 nucleotide sequence: TGTGCCAGCAGCCAAGTTTTGGGAGGGCTGTTTTTT. Its protein product is CASSQVLGGLFF.

The genes are TRBV28 and TRBJ2-1, with 9 bases lining up with TRBD2. V gave up 1 base and J gave up 8 bases; unmatched junction bases: 9. CDR1 is MDHEN, CDR2 SYDVKM, per germline. The CDR3 runs to 16 residues. CDR3 coding DNA: TGTGCCAGCAGTTTATATCTAGCGGGAAGGGAGGATGAGCAGTTCTTC. This sequence encodes CASSLYLAGREDEQFF. Supplemented by reference TRBV28 and TRBJ2-1, the full variable domain reads DVKVTQSSRYLVKRTGEKVFLECVQDMDHENMFWYRQDPGLGLRLIYFSYDVKMKEKGDIPEGYSVSREKKERFSLILESASTNQTSMYLCASSLYLAGREDEQFFGPGTRLTVL.

This chain uses TRBV6-1 with TRBJ1-6; D is ambiguous. The V gene lost 3 bases and the J gene lost 4 bases, with 10 bases spanning the gap. Germline V CDR1 and CDR2: MNHNS, SASEGT. The CDR3 covers 15 residues. CDR3 bases: TGTGCCAGCAGTGAGGGTGACAATTATAATTCACCCCTCCACTTT. Translation: CASSEGDNYNSPLHF.

The chain employs TRBV9 and TRBJ2-7, with D possibly being TRBD1 (6 bases). CDR3 length: 14 amino acids. The ends were cut back, 4 bases at V and 2 bases at J, with 13 bases in the middle. Germline V gene data show CDR1 as SGDLS and CDR2 as YYNGEE. Written as DNA, the CDR3 is TGTGCCAGCAGCTCGGACAGTAGCCCCTACGAGCAGTACTTC. Translation gives CASSSDSSPYEQYF.

This chain connects TRBV11-2 to TRBJ2-1; D is unclear. The CDR3 sequence is 17 residues long. With 3 bases removed from V and 7 bases from J, the gap between germline ends came to 22 bases. Per the germline V gene, CDR1 is SGHAT and CDR2 is FQNNGV. The CDR3 DNA follows: TGTGCCAGCAGCTTGCGTTCTTTGCTGGGGTACTCTAATGAGCAGTTCTTC. It specifies CASSLRSLLGYSNEQFF. Using reference TRBV11-2 and TRBJ2-1 for the parts outside the CDR3, the full variable domain is EAGVAQSPRYKIIEKRQSVAFWCNPISGHATLYWYQQILGQGPKLLIQFQNNGVVDDSQLPKDRFSAERLKGVDSTLKIQPAKLEDSAVYLCASSLRSLLGYSNEQFFGPGTRLTVL.

This clone was seen only a few times. This chain connects TRBV15 to TRBJ2-7; D is undetermined. The germline CDR1 and CDR2 sequences are LNHNV and YYDKDF (reference sequence). Trimming took off 0 bases at V and 12 bases at J, with 12 bases between the two ends. This CDR3 comprises 12 residues. CDR3: CATSRDIGLRYF. For the CDR3, the DNA is TGTGCCACCAGCAGAGATATCGGTTTAAGGTACTTC. Full variable domain (missing parts from reference TRBV15 and TRBJ2-7): DAMVIQNPRYQVTQFGKPVTLSCSQTLNHNVMYWYQQKSSQAPKLLFHYYDKDFNNEADTPDNFQSRRPNTSFCFLDIRSPGLGDTAMYLCATSRDIGLRYFGPGTRLTVT.

V and J are TRBV18 and TRBJ1-1; D is ambiguous. The V gene lost 3 bases and the J gene lost 1 base, with 15 bases spanning the gap. This CDR3 has 16 residues. Germline lookup yields CDR1 KGHSH and CDR2 LQKENI. The CDR3 loop is CASSPPLEPGNTEAFF. The DNA for the CDR3 is TGTGCCAGCTCACCCCCATTGGAGCCGGGGAACACTGAAGCTTTCTTT.

V is TRBV11-2 and J is TRBJ2-1; 12 nucleotides align to TRBD2. CDR1 and CDR2 (germline): SGHAT, FQNNGV. The CDR3 has 18 amino acids. Trimming removed 5 bases from V and 0 bases from J; junction bases left unmatched: 8. CDR3 in DNA: TGTGCCAGCAGCCGGGGACTAGCGGGTGCGAGCTCCTACAATGAGCAGTTCTTC. The encoded protein is CASSRGLAGASSYNEQFF. Using reference TRBV11-2 and TRBJ2-1 for the parts outside the CDR3, the full variable domain is EAGVAQSPRYKIIEKRQSVAFWCNPISGHATLYWYQQILGQGPKLLIQFQNNGVVDDSQLPKDRFSAERLKGVDSTLKIQPAKLEDSAVYLCASSRGLAGASSYNEQFFGPGTRLTVL.

The chain uses TRBV24-1 and TRBJ2-1; 14 positions match TRBD2. Per the germline V gene, CDR1 is KGHDR and CDR2 is SFDVKD. This CDR3 comprises 17 residues. The V gene end was trimmed by 0 bases and the J gene end by 6 bases; junction bases not matched to a gene: 3. The CDR3 nucleotides are TGTGCCACCAGTGATTTGGGACTAGCGGGAGGCCCCAATGAGCAGTTCTTC. Its protein product is CATSDLGLAGGPNEQFF.

V and J are TRBV7-3 and TRBJ2-3; 7 bases align to TRBD1. Germline values: CDR1 SGHTA, CDR2 FQGTGA. The CDR3 has 13 amino acids. Losses at the gene ends were 5 bases for V and 4 bases for J; bases not matched to a gene: 3. DNA of the CDR3: TGTGCCAGCAGCGTCACAGGGGCAGATACGCAGTATTTT. Its protein product is CASSVTGADTQYF. Full variable domain (outside the CDR3, taken from reference TRBV7-3 and TRBJ2-3): GAGVSQTPSNKVTEKGKYVELRCDPISGHTALYWYRQSLGQGPEFLIYFQGTGAADDSGLPNDRFFAVRPEGSVSTLKIQRTERGDSAVYLCASSVTGADTQYFGPGTRLTVL.

The chain joins TRBV5-1 to TRBJ2-1; D tentatively reads TRBD1 or TRBD2 (5 bases each). The germline gives CDR1 SGHRS, CDR2 YFSETQ. Trimming took 2 bases from V and 0 from J, leaving 12 bases between them. This CDR3 has 16 residues. This chain's CDR3 is CASSFHPGSSYNEQFF. CDR3 bases: TGCGCCAGCAGCTTCCATCCAGGGAGCTCCTACAATGAGCAGTTCTTC.

The chain joins TRBV11-2 to TRBJ2-7; 7 nucleotides agree with TRBD2. Germline V lookup: CDR1 SGHAT, CDR2 FQNNGV. CDR3 length: 12 amino acids. Trimming removed 4 bases from V and 5 bases from J; junction bases left unmatched: 2. CDR3 nucleotides: TGTGCCAGCAGCTGGGAGGGCAACGAGCAGTACTTC. Its protein is CASSWEGNEQYF.

This chain uses TRBV25-1 with TRBJ2-1; D is possibly TRBD1 or TRBD2 (5 bases each). The CDR3 runs 14 residues. In germline, CDR1 is MGHDK, CDR2 SYGVNS. V lost 3 bases, J lost 7 bases, and 13 bases lay in between. CDR3 residues: CASSEVGTVNEQFF. The CDR3 DNA sequence: TGTGCCAGCAGTGAGGTCGGGACCGTAAATGAGCAGTTCTTC.

As DNA, the CDR3 is TGTGCCAGCAGCTTAAGAGCGGGAGGGCCCAATGAGCAGTTCTTC. Its translation is CASSLRAGGPNEQFF. The rearrangement joins TRBV7-9 to TRBJ2-1, with 10 bases lining up with TRBD2. Germline lookup yields CDR1 SEHNR and CDR2 FQNEAQ (reference sequence). The trim removed 2 bases at V and 6 bases at J, leaving 4 bases unmatched. CDR3 length equals 15 residues.

The V gene is TRBV12-3 or TRBV12-4, the J gene TRBJ1-5; D remains ambiguous. The length of the CDR3 is 12 residues. Trimming removed 3 bases from V and 9 bases from J, with 9 bases in between. CDR3 protein: CASSFHWGPQHF. The CDR3 nucleotides read TGTGCCAGCAGTTTCCACTGGGGGCCCCAGCATTTT.

J is TRBJ1-5 and V is TRBV19, with D unresolved. This CDR3 comprises 15 residues. The V end was cut by 4 bases, the J end by 3 bases, with 13 bases between. Germline values: CDR1 LNHDA, CDR2 SQIVND (reference sequence). Written as DNA, the CDR3 is TGTGCCAGTAGTACCTTTACCGGGAACAATCAGCCCCAGCATTTT. This sequence encodes CASSTFTGNNQPQHF.

This chain's CDR3 is CASSLYDGAHTEAFF. Here the CDR3 DNA reads TGTGCCAGCAGCTTATATGACGGGGCCCACACTGAAGCTTTCTTT. The chain uses TRBV7-2 and TRBJ1-1; D may be TRBD1 (5 bases). From germline, CDR1 is SGHTA and CDR2 FQGNSA. The CDR3 loop spans 15 amino acids. The V gene lost 2 bases and the J gene lost 3 bases, with 13 bases spanning the gap.

The chain has TRBV28 and TRBJ1-2; 10 nucleotides match TRBD1. The junction had 9 bases not matched to a gene; V was cut back by 6 bases and J by 8 bases. Germline lookup yields CDR1 MDHEN and CDR2 SYDVKM. The CDR3 has 14 amino acids. The CDR3 DNA reads as TGTGCCAGCAGACATCGCGGGACAGGGGTCGGCTACACCTTC. This encodes CASRHRGTGVGYTF.

This clone was recorded only once. The chain employs TRBV5-6 and TRBJ2-5, with D hard to call. V lost 2 bases to trimming and J lost 2 bases, with 7 bases between them. Looked up from germline, CDR1 is SGHDT and CDR2 is YYEEEE. The CDR3 consists of 13 residues. Here the CDR3 reads CASSFGSQETQYF. The CDR3 DNA reads TGTGCCAGCAGCTTTGGCAGTCAAGAGACCCAGTACTTC.

V gene TRBV5-1 combines with J gene TRBJ2-5; 7 nucleotides agree with TRBD1. The CDR3 loop spans 14 amino acids. CDR1 and CDR2 (germline): SGHRS, YFSETQ. With V trimmed by 4 bases and J by 2 bases, 5 bases remained unmatched. Here the CDR3 DNA reads TGCGCCAGCAGCGTGTTACAGGGGCAAGAGACCCAGTACTTC. Amino acids: CASSVLQGQETQYF.